A single sample gave rise to the 17 T cell receptor beta chains below, sequenced in a study of blood T cells in healthy people across ages. A second PCR of roughly 7 to 11 cycles used a sample-barcoded 5' primer and a J-beta primer mix. TCRdb passed the 5' RACE reads through MiXCR, listing each CDR3 protein once. The table has 1.5 million or so distinct CDR3 sequences, 42% seen once. The specimen was blood. The source of these receptors is a woman between 18 and 30 years old in good health.

This clonotype was counted only a few times. This chain connects TRBV10-3 to TRBJ2-7; 8 bases agree with TRBD2. The ends lost 3 bases at V and 2 bases at J; junction bases unmatched: 6. This CDR3 has 15 amino acids. Germline CDR1 reads ENHRY; CDR2 reads SYGVKD. CDR3 residues: CAISESGGKTYEQYF. The CDR3 DNA reads as TGTGCCATCAGTGAATCGGGGGGGAAGACCTACGAGCAGTACTTC.

This clonotype was detected many times. The chain links TRBV7-2 to TRBJ2-3; 9 bases map to TRBD2. Trimming took 2 bases from V and 0 from J; bases not matched to a gene: 3. The CDR3 length is 16 residues. Germline V gene lookup returns CDR1 SGHTA and CDR2 FQGNSA. CDR3 region: CASSLLAGTSTDTQYF. The CDR3, as DNA: TGTGCCAGCAGCTTACTAGCGGGGACTAGCACAGATACGCAGTATTTT.

The table lists this clonotype with a few counts. The chain recombines TRBV2 with TRBJ1-2; D is possibly TRBD1 (6 bases). CDR3 size: 12 residues. Trimming stripped 7 bases from V and 6 bases from J, with 12 bases between. Germline assignment: CDR1 SNHLY and CDR2 FYNNEI. DNA of the CDR3: TGTGCCAGCAATGCAGGGGTCGATGGCTACACCTTC. This translates into CASNAGVDGYTF.

The chain recombines TRBV4-1 with TRBJ2-1, with TRBD2 matching over 9 bases. V dropped 4 bases and J dropped 8; count of bases not matched to a gene: 12. There are 16 residues in the CDR3. Germline values: CDR1 MGHRA, CDR2 YSYEKL. The CDR3 reads CASSPSRIAGVDEQFF. CDR3 nucleotides: TGCGCCAGCAGCCCCTCCCGGATAGCGGGAGTAGATGAGCAGTTCTTC.

The gene calls are TRBV13 and TRBJ1-1; the D gene is possibly TRBD1 (6 bases). The CDR3 spans 13 residues. CDR1 PRHDT and CDR2 FYEKMQ come from the germline V gene (reference sequence). Trimming shortened V by 4 bases and J by 10 bases, and 16 bases separated the two germline ends. This CDR3 is CASSSTGLGGAFF. CDR3 DNA sequence: TGTGCCAGCAGCTCAACAGGGCTAGGGGGAGCTTTCTTT.

This clonotype was observed a few times. This sequence joins TRBV14 and TRBJ2-7, with D possibly being TRBD2 (6 bases). The CDR3 extends over 15 amino acids. CDR1 is SGHDN and CDR2 is FVKESK in the germline V gene. The V end was cut by 1 base, the J end by 3 bases, with 13 bases between. CDR3 coding DNA: TGTGCCAGCAGCCAAGGGAAAGGAGCGGGCTACGAGCAGTACTTC. Translating gives CASSQGKGAGYEQYF.

The chain combines TRBV20-1 with TRBJ1-2, with a tentative D call TRBD1 (5 bases). CDR1 DFQATT and CDR2 SNEGSKA come from the germline V gene (reference sequence). This CDR3 has 12 residues. V was clipped by 6 bases and J by 2 bases, with 10 bases between them. CDR3 nucleotides: TGCAGTGCCGGGGGGGGGAACTATGGCTACACCTTC. Protein product: CSAGGGNYGYTF.

With regard to this clonotype: Since a much larger clone is just one base distant, this may be a read error. The chain combines TRBV29-1 with TRBJ2-7, with 8 bases lining up with TRBD1. The J segment lost 12 bases and the V segment lost 7 bases, leaving 14 bases of the junction unmatched. The CDR3 length is 12 residues. Per germline, CDR1 SQVTM and CDR2 ANQGSEA. CDR3 sequence reads: CSGTGSSETRYF. The CDR3 DNA sequence: TGCAGCGGGACAGGGTCTAGTGAGACCCGGTACTTC.

The genes are TRBV12-3 or TRBV12-4 and TRBJ1-2; the match to TRBD1 covers 10 bases. V was clipped by 6 bases and J by 1 base; unmatched bases: 11. There are 17 residues in the CDR3. The CDR3 loop reads CASSQLRDRGLNYGYTF. The CDR3 DNA sequence: TGTGCCAGCAGCCAACTCCGGGACAGGGGACTTAACTATGGCTACACCTTC.

This clonotype was detected a few times. The rearrangement uses TRBV20-1 and TRBJ2-7; 9 bases map to TRBD1. CDR1 and CDR2 (germline): DFQATT, SNEGSKA (reference sequence). The CDR3 consists of 15 residues. Losses at the gene ends were 0 bases for V and 0 bases for J; bases not matched to a gene: 3. CDR3 DNA sequence: TGCAGTGCTAGAGAGGGGACAGGGAGCTCCTACGAGCAGTACTTC. Its translation is CSAREGTGSSYEQYF.

This clonotype was picked up a small number of times. The chain links TRBV4-2 to TRBJ2-4, with unresolved D. The J call may be mistaken, given a closer DNA end match to TRBJ2-7. The CDR3 consists of 16 residues. Looked up from germline, CDR1 is LGHNA and CDR2 is YNFKEQ. For the CDR3, the DNA is TGTGCCAGCAGCCGCTTGGTGGAGCCACAGCGAGACGAGCAGTACTTC. It translates to CASSRLVEPQRDEQYF.

The gene calls are TRBV5-1 and TRBJ2-1, with D possibly matching TRBD1 (6 bases). Germline-derived CDR1 and CDR2 are SGHRS and YFSETQ. This CDR3 spans 15 amino acids. Trimming left V 2 bases short and J 7 bases short, with 16 bases between. This CDR3 is CASSFGQIGTNEQFF. CDR3 DNA: TGCGCCAGCAGCTTCGGTCAGATCGGGACAAATGAGCAGTTCTTC. The complete variable domain, with remaining parts taken from reference TRBV5-1 and TRBJ2-1, reads KAGVTQTPRYLIKTRGQQVTLSCSPISGHRSVSWYQQTPGQGLQFLFEYFSETQRNKGNFPGRFSGRQFSNSRSEMNVSTLELGDSALYLCASSFGQIGTNEQFFGPGTRLTVL.

CDR3 amino acids: CASSGTGALGSNQPQHF. CDR3 coding DNA: TGTGCCAGCAGTGGGACAGGGGCCCTAGGGAGCAATCAGCCCCAGCATTTT. This sequence joins TRBV6-1 and TRBJ1-5, with 9 bases identical to TRBD1. V was pared by 4 bases and J by 1 base, with 8 bases of the junction left unmatched. CDR1 and CDR2 (germline): MNHNS, SASEGT. The CDR3 has 17 amino acids.

With respect to this clonotype: One end of the junction varies from germline; a read error may be responsible. The genes are TRBV12-3 or TRBV12-4 and TRBJ2-1, with TRBD1 matching over 8 bases. The CDR3 length is 14 residues. CDR3 sequence (DNA): TGTGCCAGCAGAACGGACAGGGATAACAATGGGCAGTTCTTC. This encodes CASRTDRDNNGQFF.

The J gene is TRBJ2-1, the V gene TRBV20-1; 12 nucleotides align to TRBD2. There are 16 residues in the CDR3. Germline CDR1 DFQATT, CDR2 SNEGSKA (reference sequence). V trimming: 0 bases; J trimming: 9 bases; junction bases outside the gene matches: 9. Here the CDR3 reads CSARDLAGGPRVEQFF. The CDR3 DNA follows: TGCAGTGCTAGAGATCTAGCGGGAGGGCCGCGGGTTGAGCAGTTCTTC.

This clonotype was detected a few times. The chain links TRBV29-1 to TRBJ1-1; D call uncertain. From germline, CDR1 is SQVTM and CDR2 ANQGSEA. V was cut by 2 bases and J by 1 base, with 11 bases left in between. The length of the CDR3 is 14 residues. CDR3 protein: CSVEWAGRNTEAFF. The DNA of the CDR3 is TGCAGCGTTGAATGGGCAGGCAGGAACACTGAAGCTTTCTTT.

The J gene is TRBJ1-5, the V gene TRBV20-1; 8 bases match TRBD1. V shed 6 bases, J shed 4 bases, and the junction held 8 bases outside the gene matches. Germline V gives CDR1 DFQATT, CDR2 SNEGSKA (reference sequence). The CDR3 runs 14 residues. The CDR3 nucleotides read TGCAGTGCCCCGACAGGGGAGAGGAATCAGCCCCAGCATTTT. It codes for CSAPTGERNQPQHF.